This T cell receptor beta chain was sequenced in a study of shared clonotypes between healthy human individuals. Replicate PCRs for unsorted PBMC used around 270 ng DNA (around 30,000 T cell genomes). The data were produced by immunoSEQ multiplex PCR, yet TCRdb's version contains in-frame clones alone and is incomplete. The table has hundreds of thousands of clones, roughly four fifths seen once; the top ten hold approximately 12%. With 3 bases clipped from V and 12 bases from J, the junction kept 7 bases outside the gene matches. The length of the CDR3 is 15 residues. The germline gives CDR1 SNHLY, CDR2 FYNNEI. Donors included only healthy HIV-negative adults lacking recent acute infections or vaccinations. Around 90 million PBMCs per unsorted sample were used for genomic DNA.

The chain employs TRBV2 and TRBJ2-1; 14 nucleotides line up with TRBD2. The receptor was isolated from a woman aged 40 to 50 in good health. Some clones in this sample may be carry-over from other donors' samples. Sequencing input: PBMCs. Written as DNA, the CDR3 is TGTGCCAGCAGTGACTTGGGACTAGCGGGAGTGGGGCAGTTCTTC. The encoded protein is CASSDLGLAGVGQFF.